The text below deals with one T cell receptor (beta chain). The germline V gene has CDR1 MGHRA and CDR2 YSYEKL. This CDR3 is 14 amino acids long. The source of the sample is a study of cytomegalovirus exposure and HLA in healthy donors. PCR was performed using 60 Vbeta and 13 Jbeta primers. Original processing notes: Later work found tens of millions of unique TCR beta chains, with roughly 11 million shared. Profiled with immunoSEQ multiplex PCR; TCRdb holds only in-frame clones, not every one. V, J and clone size derive from that table, while D and trimming were established from the DNA sequence. This sample has fewer than 95,000 clones; around 81% occur once, and the top ten carry approximately 2%.

The V call is TRBV4-1, the J call TRBJ2-5; D gene unclear. The closer fit of TRBJ2-7 to the DNA end suggests the J call may be wrong. Specimen: PBMCs. This TCR derives from a man between 18 and 29 years old in good health and CMV-seronegative. The CDR3 DNA is TGCGCCAGCAGCCAAGATAGGATGGGCTACGAGCAGTACTTC. This sequence encodes CASSQDRMGYEQYF.